Included here is one T cell receptor beta chain sequence, with context. Its antigen remains unidentified. The sample belongs to a study of T cell responses to AZD1222 COVID-19 vaccine. Study-level findings and limits: Targets within unmutated variant regions were reportedly found for nearly half of spike-specific TCRs.

Assay: immunoSEQ multiplex PCR; the TCRdb copy retains only in-frame clones and omits some. The sample lists more than 70,000 clones, roughly nine tenths seen once, with around 5% in the top ten. The CDR3 has 15 amino acids. Trimming took 2 bases from V and 2 from J; bases not matched to a gene: 5. Germline values: CDR1 KGHSH, CDR2 LQKENI. The clonotype was recovered from an adult who received the AZD1222 COVID-19 vaccine. The chain recombines TRBV18 with TRBJ2-7, with 8 bases fitting TRBD1. The sequenced sample was peripheral blood, obtained 28 days after the second AZD1222 dose. CDR3 sequence: CASSPGADRAYEQYF. CDR3 sequence (DNA): TGTGCCAGCTCACCAGGAGCGGACAGGGCCTACGAGCAGTACTTC.